This passage covers 32 T cell receptor beta chains from one sample sequenced in a study of a mutant IDH1 vaccine in newly diagnosed glioma. Sequencing was performed with immunoSEQ multiplex PCR; in TCRdb, only in-frame clones are kept and a portion is missing. The sample lists some 67,000 clones; 80% to 90% were seen once. The sample's time point: baseline, week 1 (first vaccination visit). Treatment given: pre-vaccination baseline after standard-of-care therapy. The source was peripheral blood mononuclear cells (PBMCs), collected from a glioma patient treated with radiotherapy, temozolomide or both. All receptors derive from a woman between 18 and 30 years old with glioma. Some clones in this sample may be carry-over from other donors' samples.

The chain links TRBV9 to TRBJ1-4; D is possibly TRBD1 (5 bases). Trimming took off 3 bases at V and 3 bases at J, with 21 bases between the two ends. The CDR3 is 18 amino acids. CDR1 SGDLS and CDR2 YYNGEE come from the germline V gene. The CDR3 sequence: CASSAASGPTAANEKLFF. The CDR3 bases are TGTGCCAGCAGCGCTGCCTCGGGACCCACTGCAGCTAATGAAAAACTGTTTTTT.

This chain connects TRBV27 to TRBJ1-1; tentatively, D is TRBD1 (6 bases). Germline CDR1 and CDR2: MNHEY and SMNVEV (reference sequence). Deletions cut 7 bases from V and 0 bases from J, with 18 bases between. This CDR3 spans 16 amino acids. In nucleotides, the CDR3 is TGTGCCAGCACCCCTTCTTTCGGGGGCATGAACACTGAAGCTTTCTTT. Translating it yields CASTPSFGGMNTEAFF.

This chain links TRBV5-6 with TRBJ2-7, with D possibly matching TRBD2 (6 bases). Germline V gives CDR1 SGHDT, CDR2 YYEEEE. V was cut by 0 bases and J by 1 base, with 8 bases left in between. This CDR3 region has 14 residues. CDR3 nucleotides: TGTGCCAGCAGCTTGGGGCTAGCGTCCTACGAGCAGTACTTC. Its protein is CASSLGLASYEQYF.

The chain has TRBV19 and TRBJ1-1; maybe TRBD1 (5 bases). The germline gives CDR1 LNHDA, CDR2 SQIVND (reference sequence). V lost 8 bases, J lost 4 bases, and 11 bases lay in between. This CDR3 spans 12 amino acids. CDR3 region: CASRNQGTEAFF. The CDR3 DNA is TGTGCCAGTCGCAACCAGGGCACTGAAGCTTTCTTT.

This chain connects TRBV5-1 to TRBJ2-1, with TRBD2 matching over 13 bases. Unmatched junction bases numbered 3, after V lost 0 bases and J lost 6 bases. The CDR3 has 16 amino acids. The V gene's germline CDR1 is SGHRS and CDR2 YFSETQ. The CDR3 reads CASSLEGLAGRNEQFF. The CDR3 nucleotides are TGCGCCAGCAGCTTGGAGGGACTAGCGGGACGCAATGAGCAGTTCTTC. The full variable domain, in which reference TRBV5-1 and TRBJ2-1 provide the parts outside the CDR3, is KAGVTQTPRYLIKTRGQQVTLSCSPISGHRSVSWYQQTPGQGLQFLFEYFSETQRNKGNFPGRFSGRQFSNSRSEMNVSTLELGDSALYLCASSLEGLAGRNEQFFGPGTRLTVL.

The CDR3 DNA reads as TGTGCCAGTTCTGTATCAGGGGGCAATCAGCCCCAGCATTTT. Translating gives CASSVSGGNQPQHF. V gene TRBV19 combines with J gene TRBJ1-5; perhaps TRBD1 as D (6 bases). Germline CDR1 LNHDA, CDR2 SQIVND (reference sequence). The CDR3 contains 14 residues. The V and J ends lost 8 bases and 2 bases respectively, with 13 bases between them.

The V and J genes are TRBV9 and TRBJ2-7; 11 nucleotides align to TRBD1. The CDR3 length is 13 residues. Germline V gives CDR1 SGDLS, CDR2 YYNGEE. J was trimmed by 6 bases and V by 3 bases; bases with no gene match: 2. CDR3 DNA sequence: TGTGCCAGCAGCGCCGGGACAGGGGGCGAGCAGTACTTC. Translated: CASSAGTGGEQYF.

V is TRBV30 and J is TRBJ2-2, with D possibly matching TRBD1 (5 bases). Per the germline V gene, CDR1 is GTSNPN and CDR2 is SVGIG (reference sequence). The CDR3 runs to 16 residues. V was cut by 1 base and J by 2 bases, with 14 bases left in between. CDR3 amino acids: CAWSGLQGSNTGELFF. The DNA of the CDR3 is TGTGCCTGGAGTGGCCTCCAGGGAAGCAACACCGGGGAGCTGTTTTTT.

In this sample, this clone turned up a few times. The J gene is TRBJ2-7, the V gene TRBV10-2; D not certain. Germline values: CDR1 WSHSY, CDR2 SAAADI. The ends were cut back, 0 bases at V and 6 bases at J, with 15 bases in the middle. This CDR3 region has 15 residues. The CDR3 here is CASSESGGKGPEQYF. CDR3 coding DNA: TGCGCCAGCAGTGAGTCAGGTGGGAAGGGTCCCGAGCAGTACTTC.

The chain is built from TRBV7-2 and TRBJ1-5, with a tentative D call TRBD1 (5 bases). The CDR3 sequence is 14 residues long. V shed 1 base and J shed 1 base, with 5 bases lying between them. Per the germline V gene, CDR1 is SGHTA and CDR2 is FQGNSA. CDR3: CASSLGQSNQPQHF. In nucleotides, the CDR3 is TGTGCCAGCAGCTTAGGACAGAGCAATCAGCCCCAGCATTTT.

This rearrangement joins TRBV29-1 to TRBJ2-3; 9 bases line up with TRBD1. CDR1 is SQVTM, CDR2 ANQGSEA, per germline. The V and J ends lost 7 bases and 4 bases, in that order; junction bases with no gene match: 15. CDR3 length: 16 amino acids. The CDR3 loop is CSAIRVAGQGADTQYF. DNA for the CDR3: TGCAGCGCTATTCGCGTTGCGGGACAGGGTGCAGATACGCAGTATTTT.

The chain has TRBV5-1 and TRBJ2-5, with 9 bases lining up with TRBD1. Germline CDR1 is SGHRS and CDR2 is YFSETQ. This CDR3 region has 14 residues. V shed 3 bases, J shed 3 bases, and the junction held 3 bases outside the gene matches. CDR3 amino acids: CASSWGTGKETQYF. The CDR3 nucleotides are TGCGCCAGCAGCTGGGGGACAGGGAAAGAGACCCAGTACTTC.

The CDR3 loop reads CASSRRLDPEKLFF. CDR3 nucleotides: TGTGCCAGCAGTCGTCGCTTAGACCCTGAAAAACTGTTTTTT. This chain uses TRBV27 with TRBJ1-4; D is unresolved. The CDR3 consists of 14 residues. Germline CDR1 MNHEY, CDR2 SMNVEV (reference sequence). Trimming pared 5 bases from V and 7 bases from J, leaving 14 bases between.

The CDR3 protein is CASSGQTTNYGYTF. In DNA, the CDR3 is TGTGCCAGCAGCGGACAGACAACTAACTATGGCTACACCTTC. This chain connects TRBV9 to TRBJ1-2, with D maybe TRBD1 (5 bases). The germline V gene has CDR1 SGDLS and CDR2 YYNGEE. V lost 3 bases and J lost 0, with 9 bases in between. This CDR3 is built from 14 residues. Supplemented by reference TRBV9 and TRBJ1-2, the full variable domain reads DSGVTQTPKHLITATGQRVTLRCSPRSGDLSVYWYQQSLDQGLQFLIQYYNGEERAKGNILERFSAQQFPDLHSELNLSSLELGDSALYFCASSGQTTNYGYTFGSGTRLTVV.

This chain uses TRBV5-1 with TRBJ1-1; 10 nucleotides line up with TRBD1. The V segment lost 0 bases and the J segment 12 bases; nucleotides outside the gene matches: 5. Per germline, CDR1 SGHRS and CDR2 YFSETQ. CDR3 length: 13 amino acids. Here the CDR3 reads CASSLGGDRGTFF. In DNA form, the CDR3 reads TGCGCCAGCAGCTTGGGGGGGGACAGGGGAACTTTCTTT.

DNA for the CDR3: TGTGCCAGCAGCGTAGCTCAGAGCCTACTGCATGGGGGGGAGCTGTTTTTT. Amino acids: CASSVAQSLLHGGELFF. The chain employs TRBV9 and TRBJ2-2; D unresolved. The CDR3 totals 17 residues. Germline V gene sequence: CDR1 SGDLS, CDR2 YYNGEE. V lost 0 bases and J lost 8, with 20 bases in between.

The V call is TRBV4-1, the J call TRBJ2-7; TRBD2 matches 10 bases. The germline V gene encodes CDR1 MGHRA and CDR2 YSYEKL. The junction had 8 bases not matched to a gene; V was cut back by 8 bases and J by 4 bases. The CDR3 is made up of 14 amino acids. CDR3 coding DNA: TGCGCCAGCGGCCCCGGACTAGCGGCTTACGAGCAGTACTTC. As protein: CASGPGLAAYEQYF.

The chain carries TRBV11-2 and TRBJ2-1, with unresolved D. The germline V gene has CDR1 SGHAT and CDR2 FQNNGV. This CDR3 spans 13 amino acids. V lost 5 bases, J lost 4 bases, and 9 bases lay in between. The CDR3 sequence is CASSPNGYNEQFF. CDR3 nucleotides: TGTGCCAGCAGCCCCAACGGGTACAATGAGCAGTTCTTC.

The J gene is TRBJ1-4, the V gene TRBV2; 9 bases are shared with TRBD1. The V gene end was trimmed by 3 bases and the J gene end by 3 bases; junction bases not matched to a gene: 2. This CDR3 contains 15 residues. Germline assignment: CDR1 SNHLY and CDR2 FYNNEI. As DNA, the CDR3 is TGTGCCAGCAGTGAGGACAGGGGTGCTAATGAAAAACTGTTTTTT. Encoded protein: CASSEDRGANEKLFF.

The chain combines TRBV5-1 with TRBJ2-5; 14 bases fit TRBD2. The ends lost 4 bases at V and 5 bases at J; junction bases unmatched: 7. This CDR3 comprises 16 residues. Germline-derived CDR1 and CDR2 are SGHRS and YFSETQ. As DNA, the CDR3 is TGCGCCAGCAGCAAAGGGACTAGCGGGGGCGTCGAGACCCAGTACTTC. This sequence encodes CASSKGTSGGVETQYF. Full variable domain (rest looked up from reference TRBV5-1 and TRBJ2-5): KAGVTQTPRYLIKTRGQQVTLSCSPISGHRSVSWYQQTPGQGLQFLFEYFSETQRNKGNFPGRFSGRQFSNSRSEMNVSTLELGDSALYLCASSKGTSGGVETQYFGPGTRLLVL.

The chain links TRBV6-6 to TRBJ1-2; weak D call: TRBD1 (6 bases). The CDR3 has 16 residues. Germline V gives CDR1 MNHNY, CDR2 SVGAGI (reference sequence). V shed 5 bases and J shed 2 bases, with 18 bases lying between them. The CDR3 sequence: CASSPQGPDRNYGYTF. CDR3 coding DNA: TGTGCCAGCAGTCCACAGGGCCCTGACAGAAACTATGGCTACACCTTC.

This chain links TRBV5-4 with TRBJ2-5; no reliable D call. V was pared by 0 bases and J by 5 bases, with 8 bases between. This CDR3 has 13 amino acids. CDR1 SGHNT and CDR2 YYREEE come from the germline V gene (reference sequence). CDR3: CASSLVAAETQYF. CDR3 nucleotide sequence: TGTGCCAGCAGCTTGGTTGCGGCGGAGACCCAGTACTTC.

The V and J genes are TRBV30 and TRBJ2-2; D remains ambiguous. Germline values: CDR1 GTSNPN, CDR2 SVGIG (reference sequence). The V and J ends lost 2 bases and 3 bases respectively, with 7 bases between them. CDR3 length: 13 amino acids. The CDR3 DNA reads TGTGCCTGGAGTACTTCTTACACCGGGGAGCTGTTTTTT. Translation: CAWSTSYTGELFF.

The chain uses TRBV27 and TRBJ2-1, with D perhaps matching TRBD2 (6 bases). CDR3 length: 12 residues. Germline values: CDR1 MNHEY, CDR2 SMNVEV (reference sequence). Trimming took 6 bases from V and 12 from J, leaving 15 bases between them. CDR3 sequence reads: CASSGTAPGQFF. CDR3 DNA sequence: TGTGCCAGCAGCGGGACTGCTCCGGGGCAGTTCTTC.

This clone turned up a few times. The chain links TRBV5-4 to TRBJ1-1, with 7 bases that match TRBD1. Unmatched junction bases numbered 7, after V lost 5 bases and J lost 0 bases. Per germline, CDR1 SGHNT and CDR2 YYREEE (reference sequence). The CDR3 covers 15 residues. This CDR3 is CASSPDRALNTEAFF. The CDR3 DNA follows: TGTGCCAGCAGTCCTGACAGGGCCTTGAACACTGAAGCTTTCTTT.

The rearrangement joins TRBV11-3 to TRBJ2-1, with D perhaps TRBD1 (5 bases). Looked up from germline, CDR1 is SGHNT and CDR2 is YENEEA. Trimming stripped 7 bases from V and 0 bases from J, with 16 bases between. The CDR3 runs to 16 residues. The CDR3 DNA reads TGTGCCAGCACCTCTCCCCAGGGTGGCTCCTACAATGAGCAGTTCTTC. Its translation is CASTSPQGGSYNEQFF.

This rearrangement joins TRBV29-1 to TRBJ2-7; D unclear. V shed 1 base and J shed 5 bases, with 3 bases lying between them. The CDR3 spans 10 residues. The germline V gene encodes CDR1 SQVTM and CDR2 ANQGSEA. The CDR3 DNA reads TGCAGCGTTGAAGGGGACGAGCAGTACTTC. Protein product: CSVEGDEQYF.

The V call is TRBV9, the J call TRBJ2-7; TRBD1 aligns across 11 bases. Trimming at V came to 4 bases and at J to 0 bases, leaving 3 bases not matched to a gene. The CDR3 totals 15 residues. Germline assignment: CDR1 SGDLS and CDR2 YYNGEE. The DNA of the CDR3 is TGTGCCAGCAGCATAGGACAGGGGGCCTCCTACGAGCAGTACTTC. Translation: CASSIGQGASYEQYF.

The CDR3 reads CASSFSGGAYEQFF. The CDR3 coding sequence is TGTGCCAGCAGCTTTAGCGGGGGGGCTTATGAGCAGTTCTTC. This chain links TRBV7-2 with TRBJ2-1, with TRBD2 identical over 11 bases. The length of the CDR3 is 14 residues. V lost 3 bases and J lost 8; bases outside the gene matches: 3. Germline V gene lookup returns CDR1 SGHTA and CDR2 FQGNSA.

The chain employs TRBV29-1 and TRBJ2-2; D possibly uses TRBD1 or TRBD2 (5 bases each). CDR1 SQVTM and CDR2 ANQGSEA come from the germline V gene. The CDR3 loop spans 14 amino acids. The V end lost 4 bases, the J end lost 6 bases, and 15 bases lay between the germline ends. This CDR3 is CSVGRAGSAGELFF. As DNA, the CDR3 is TGCAGCGTTGGAAGGGCAGGGAGTGCCGGGGAGCTGTTTTTT.

The J gene is TRBJ1-2, the V gene TRBV29-1, with D perhaps TRBD1 (5 bases). Trimming pared 4 bases from V and 3 bases from J, leaving 18 bases between. Germline V gives CDR1 SQVTM, CDR2 ANQGSEA. The CDR3 has 15 residues. CDR3 protein: CSVGNQPRVDYGYTF. DNA for the CDR3: TGCAGCGTTGGCAACCAACCCAGGGTGGACTATGGCTACACCTTC.

The J gene is TRBJ1-2, the V gene TRBV4-1; 8 positions agree with TRBD1. Trimming cost V 2 bases and J 8 bases; bases outside gene matches: 10. CDR1 and CDR2 (germline): MGHRA, YSYEKL. This CDR3 spans 15 amino acids. For the CDR3, the DNA is TGCGCCAGCAGCCAAAAGGGTCAGGGGGCTAAAGGCTACACCTTC. It specifies CASSQKGQGAKGYTF.